This T cell receptor (beta chain) was recorded in a study of quantifying T cell responses using KT2 cells. The overall study: cDNA was made from DNase-treated RNA using alpha and beta constant primers. Study results and caveats: KT2 sequences were detected down to about one KT2 cell per 100,000 PBMC.

This clonotype was recorded many times. Its antigen is undetermined. An oligo carrying a UMI was ligated to the cDNA 3' end. The first PCR ran roughly 4 cycles with an equimolar RC1.1 and RC1.2 beta primer mix. TCRdb re-derived calls from the UMI-ligation and nested PCR reads in MiXCR, one entry per CDR3 protein. The sample shows roughly 50,000 distinct CDR3 sequences, roughly an eighth of them seen only once. KT2 cells were mixed with fixed PBMC numbers at varying ratios. CDR3 size: 15 residues. V shed 5 bases, J shed 5 bases, and the junction held 10 bases outside the gene matches. Germline V CDR1 and CDR2: SGHTA, FQGNSA.

The genes are TRBV7-2 and TRBJ1-1, with 8 bases fitting TRBD1. The receptor comes from a human donor. What was sequenced was PBMCs spiked with cells of the T cell clone KT2. DNA for the CDR3: TGTGCCAGCAGCCCAACCGGGACAGGTAAAACTGAAGCTTTCTTT. This sequence encodes CASSPTGTGKTEAFF.